A selection of T cell receptor beta chains follows, all from one sample in a study of blood T cell repertoires in COVID-19. Sequencing was performed with immunoSEQ multiplex PCR; in TCRdb, only in-frame clones are kept and a portion is missing. Of over 100,000 clones listed, just under 90% are singletons. Sequenced sample: peripheral blood. These receptors originate from a human donor in a cohort sampled during active COVID-19. The CDR3 runs from the conserved cysteine through the conserved F or W.

15 | TRBJ2-2 | TRBV18 | CASSRDGGVTGELFF
13 | TRBJ1-1 | TRBV7-9 | CASSPGTTTEAFF
16 | TRBJ1-1 | TRBV2 | CASSGRTGGRNTEAFF
14 | TRBJ2-7 | TRBV3-1/TRBV3-2 | CASSPAGGPYEQYF
16 | TRBJ2-1 | TRBV7-2 | CASSPDTSSPYNEQFF
15 | TRBJ2-1 | TRBV10-3 | CASGGLAGLVNEQFF
13 | TRBJ2-3 | TRBV7-2 | CASSLQRGDTQYF
15 | TRBJ2-7 | TRBV6-6 | CASSYSAGGAHEQYF
13 | TRBJ1-2 | TRBV7-9 | CASSFTGHHGYTF
15 | TRBJ2-7 | TRBV4-1 | CASSRGQGSFYEQYF
16 | TRBJ2-3 | TRBV5-1 | CASSAQTSGGTDTQYF
13 | TRBJ1-6 | TRBV5-1 | CASSLEYSAPLHF
13 | TRBJ2-1 | TRBV12-3/TRBV12-4 | CASSLLAGNEQFF
12 | TRBJ1-2 | TRBV9 | CASKDSSYGYTF
15 | TRBJ1-5 | TRBV6-6 | CASSYANRGYQPQHF
15 | TRBJ2-5 | TRBV18 | CASSPRRLAQETQYF
14 | TRBJ2-3 | TRBV9 | CASSVGTYTDTQYF
15 | TRBJ1-4 | TRBV5-6 | CASSRTPVGGEKLFF
13 | TRBJ2-1 | TRBV5-1 | CASSSPTDNEQFF
13 | TRBJ2-7 | TRBV9 | CASSVATGYEQYF
15 | TRBJ1-4 | TRBV2 | CASSPTPATNEKLFF
16 | TRBJ1-5 | TRBV11-2 | CASSLAGDWRNQPQHF
18 | TRBJ1-2 | TRBV6-6 | CASSRGSSELLANYGYTF
15 | TRBJ2-3 | TRBV3-1/TRBV3-2 | CASSQGAGSTDTQYF
14 | TRBJ2-7 | TRBV5-1 | CASSVDARDYEQYF
14 | TRBJ1-4 | TRBV19 | CASSLQGRVEKLFF
16 | TRBJ2-7 | TRBV6-6 | CASSYSQGSQMYEQYF
12 | TRBJ1-1 | TRBV18 | CASSPEGATGYF
17 | TRBJ2-2 | TRBV24-1 | CATSDGQAAFNTGELFF
13 | TRBJ1-2 | TRBV6-5 | CASSVQGDYGYTF
13 | TRBJ1-1 | TRBV19 | CASSITVNTEAFF
18 | TRBJ2-7 | TRBV7-8 | CASSRLILTSGGADEQYF
15 | TRBJ2-1 | TRBV19 | CASSPFRGGYNEQFF
14 | TRBJ1-2 | TRBV7-2 | CASTPQGQGYGYTF
16 | TRBJ1-4 | TRBV19 | CASSIRRQGGNEKLFF
16 | TRBJ2-7 | TRBV28 | CASSSTRQGFSYEQYF
13 | TRBJ2-1 | TRBV12-3/TRBV12-4 | CASSFRLIHEQFF
13 | TRBJ1-2 | TRBV14 | CASSLLTHYGYTF
15 | TRBJ2-5 | TRBV7-8 | CASSSQDRAQETQYF
14 | TRBJ2-7 | TRBV6-1 | CASSERPSKYEQYF
17 | TRBJ1-2 | TRBV7-9 | CASSLALGEGAGYGYTF
15 | TRBJ1-1 | TRBV15 | CATSRWTGGISEAFF
12 | TRBJ1-1 | TRBV5-1 | CASRGGDTEAFF
17 | TRBJ2-7 | TRBV2 | CASSDTGITVSSYEQYF
17 | TRBJ2-1 | TRBV7-8 | CASSSGDSQKTGNEQFF
15 | TRBJ1-1 | TRBV4-2 | CASSQSGGLGTEAFF
16 | TRBJ2-7 | TRBV18 | CASSPHGTGVFYEQYF
16 | TRBJ2-2 | TRBV5-6 | CASSLVGGGATGELFF
17 | TRBJ1-3 | TRBV5-1 | CASSWTGRGYSGNTIYF
15 | TRBJ1-5 | TRBV18 | CASSPGRGFNQPQHF
16 | TRBJ1-3 | TRBV9 | CASSVTGLYSGNTIYF
13 | TRBJ1-1 | TRBV28 | CASSYRESTEAFF
14 | TRBJ1-2 | TRBV6-5 | CASSSRDTKYGYTF
19 | TRBJ1-6 | TRBV2 | CASSHRDRVSPLYNSPLHF
14 | TRBJ2-1 | TRBV6-5 | CASSSGSTYNEQFF
14 | TRBJ2-2 | TRBV6-5 | CASRRDSNTGELFF
15 | TRBJ1-5 | TRBV7-9 | CASRATGDSNQPQHF
15 | TRBJ2-7 | TRBV11-2 | CASSLETGGGAEQYF
14 | TRBJ1-1 | TRBV29-1 | CSVEDRGGNTEAFF
12 | TRBJ1-2 | TRBV19 | CASSMGGRGYTF